Shown below are 2 T cell receptor beta chains from a single sample sequenced in a study of regulatory and conventional T cells in RAG deficiency. The sorted regulatory T cells were CD4+, CD25-high and CD127-low, with genomic DNA sequenced. Sequencing was performed with immunoSEQ multiplex PCR; in TCRdb, only in-frame clones are kept and a portion is missing. The table records roughly 20,000 clones, roughly 89% of them present only once. Separately, the same data were catalogued under a study of regulatory T cells. Per that study: The PCR used 52 TRBV and 13 TRBJ primers.

Sample: Tregs sorted from blood. These receptors all come from a human donor in good health.

The chain combines TRBV28 with TRBJ2-5, with 8 bases identical to TRBD1. Per germline, CDR1 MDHEN and CDR2 SYDVKM. V lost 8 bases to trimming and J lost 2 bases; unmatched junction nucleotides: 1. This CDR3 comprises 12 residues. The CDR3 loop reads CASRTGQETQYF. The CDR3 nucleotides read TGTGCCAGCCGGACAGGGCAAGAGACCCAGTACTTC.

The chain employs TRBV27 and TRBJ2-7, with D hard to call. The germline V and J ends were trimmed by 1 base and 3 bases, with 7 bases remaining between them. From germline, CDR1 is MNHEY and CDR2 SMNVEV (reference sequence). The CDR3 is 13 amino acids. This CDR3 is CASSLWPGYEQYF. DNA for the CDR3: TGTGCCAGCAGTTTATGGCCCGGCTACGAGCAGTACTTC.